The sequence of this TCR beta chain was determined in a study of blood T cells in healthy people across ages. Germline CDR1 is SGDLS and CDR2 is YYNGEE. With 1 base removed from V and 0 bases from J, the gap between germline ends came to 11 bases. The CDR3 has 16 residues. This clonotype was detected a few times. Through a sample-barcoded 5' primer and a J-beta primer mix, a second PCR was run for roughly 6 to 11 cycles. TCRdb re-called the 5' RACE reads through MiXCR, storing one row per CDR3 protein. The profile shows about 1.6 million distinct CDR3 sequences, about 35% of them singletons. The genes are TRBV9 and TRBJ2-1; no firm D call. Sequenced sample: blood. The TCR was taken from a woman in her 30s in good health. CDR3 loop: CASSVFGQSSYNEQFF. CDR3 in DNA: TGTGCCAGCAGCGTATTTGGGCAAAGCTCCTACAATGAGCAGTTCTTC.